Listed below are T cell receptor beta chains from one sample, sequenced in a study of OX40 agonist ivuxolimab in advanced cancers. Profiling relied on immunoSEQ multiplex PCR, and the TCRdb table lists in-frame clones only, not all of them. This table holds roughly 46,000 clones, roughly 91% found once. The starting material was CD4+ or CD8+ T cells sorted from blood, obtained in a trial of the OX40 agonist ivuxolimab. These receptors were taken from an adult with an advanced solid tumor such as melanoma, head and neck, liver or kidney cancer. CDR3s leave out the opening cysteine and the closing phenylalanine or tryptophan. Fields, in order: V gene, CDR3 protein.

TRBV4-1	ASSQDPRSYNSPLH
TRBV9	ASSDHQGMNTEAF
TRBV9	ASSPGQRHAEAF
TRBV2	ASSEGSRPPYNEQF
TRBV7-9	ASSPSNTEAF
TRBV6-1	ASSSQGADYEQY
TRBV19	ASSIDRYGQANTGELF
TRBV7-2	ASSLVVKGLQWETQY
TRBV19	ASGQAHNSPLH
TRBV5-8	ASSFGTRLSDDEQF
TRBV28	ASSFRRGRGNTEAF
TRBV21-1	ASSKVAGPNYGYT
TRBV28	ASSLSPFFNEKLF
TRBV6-5	ASSSGLRLGEQF
TRBV4-1	ASSQDSFDEQF
TRBV29-1	SVLKGRQPQH